The 25 T cell receptor beta chains below all came from one sample that was sequenced in a study of T-cell memory formation after mild COVID-19. TCRdb redid the calling of the 5' RACE reads with MiXCR, one entry per CDR3 protein. The profile shows about 200,000 distinct CDR3 sequences, more than 8% of them singletons. The specimen was PBMCs or a T cell subset sorted from them (not recorded which). These receptors originate from a man aged 18 to 30 who had mild COVID-19 (a few samples of this study predate the infection). Cell type and time point are not known.

Concerning this clonotype: A much larger clone differs from this one at a single base, so this may be a read error. The V and J genes are TRBV7-8 and TRBJ2-4; 10 bases map to TRBD1. In germline, CDR1 is SGHVS, CDR2 FQNEAQ. Trimming removed 7 bases from V and 7 bases from J; junction bases left unmatched: 4. CDR3 size: 13 residues. The CDR3 loop is CASIRDRGNIQYF. The DNA for the CDR3 is TGTGCCAGCATCCGGGACAGGGGTAACATTCAGTACTTC.

Only a few counts were recorded for this clonotype. The chain recombines TRBV5-1 with TRBJ2-1; 9 positions agree with TRBD2. V lost 0 bases, J lost 7 bases, and 8 bases stayed unmatched. This CDR3 has 16 amino acids. The V gene's germline CDR1 is SGHRS and CDR2 YFSETQ. The CDR3 spells CASSLAGLARGNEQFF. CDR3 nucleotide sequence: TGCGCCAGCAGCTTGGCGGGACTAGCCCGTGGGAATGAGCAGTTCTTC. Supplemented by reference TRBV5-1 and TRBJ2-1, the full variable domain reads KAGVTQTPRYLIKTRGQQVTLSCSPISGHRSVSWYQQTPGQGLQFLFEYFSETQRNKGNFPGRFSGRQFSNSRSEMNVSTLELGDSALYLCASSLAGLARGNEQFFGPGTRLTVL.

This clonotype appeared many times. The chain recombines TRBV7-2 with TRBJ2-2; D is unclear. This CDR3 region has 14 residues. The V end lost 8 bases, the J end lost 0 bases, and 10 bases lay between the germline ends. Germline V CDR1 and CDR2: SGHTA, FQGNSA. The CDR3 DNA reads TGTGCCAGCGCTAGTGTTGCGAACACCGGGGAGCTGTTTTTT. Translation: CASASVANTGELFF.

This clonotype was recorded a few times. The genes are TRBV2 and TRBJ1-1; D gene uncertain. Germline values: CDR1 SNHLY, CDR2 FYNNEI. Trimming took 2 bases from V and 3 from J, leaving 13 bases between them. The CDR3 covers 15 residues. CDR3 coding DNA: TGTGCCAGCAGTGAACAATCGGAGATGGACACTGAAGCTTTCTTT. Its translation: CASSEQSEMDTEAFF. Supplemented by reference TRBV2 and TRBJ1-1, the full variable domain reads EPEVTQTPSHQVTQMGQEVILRCVPISNHLYFYWYRQILGQKVEFLVSFYNNEISEKSEIFDDQFSVERPDGSNFTLKIRSTKLEDSAMYFCASSEQSEMDTEAFFGQGTRLTVV.

This clonotype showed up just a few times. The chain employs TRBV18 and TRBJ1-1; tentative D call: TRBD1 (6 bases). V was trimmed by 3 bases and J by 0 bases, leaving 11 bases between them. The length of the CDR3 is 15 residues. Per the germline V gene, CDR1 is KGHSH and CDR2 is LQKENI. CDR3 region: CASSPRQDLNTEAFF. The DNA for the CDR3 is TGTGCCAGCTCACCCCGACAGGATCTGAACACTGAAGCTTTCTTT.

This clonotype showed up many times. The chain joins TRBV6-5 to TRBJ2-7; 7 nucleotides line up with TRBD2. In germline, CDR1 is MNHEY, CDR2 SVGAGI. Losses at the gene ends were 0 bases for V and 4 bases for J; bases not matched to a gene: 9. This CDR3 spans 16 amino acids. CDR3 DNA: TGTGCCAGCAGTTACTCGAATCCCCGGGGAGGGTACGAGCAGTACTTC. This gives the protein CASSYSNPRGGYEQYF.

The J gene is TRBJ2-5, the V gene TRBV3-1; the D gene is possibly TRBD2 (6 bases). Per germline, CDR1 LGHDT and CDR2 YNNKEL (reference sequence). The ends were cut back, 2 bases at V and 4 bases at J, with 8 bases in the middle. The CDR3 has 13 residues. DNA for the CDR3: TGTGCCAGCAGCCAACTCGGGGGAGAGACCCAGTACTTC. It encodes CASSQLGGETQYF.

The gene calls are TRBV6-2 or TRBV6-3 and TRBJ1-5, with no clear D. Trimming pared 7 bases from V and 5 bases from J, leaving 12 bases between. CDR3 length: 13 amino acids. Germline loops: CDR1 MNHEY, CDR2 SVGEGT. The CDR3, as DNA: TGTGCCAGCAACCCGATCGCCCATCAGCCCCAGCATTTT. Translating gives CASNPIAHQPQHF.

The chain is built from TRBV6-5 and TRBJ2-1, with a possible D match to TRBD2 (6 bases). V lost 7 bases, J lost 0 bases, and 13 bases lay in between. The CDR3 has 15 amino acids. The germline V gene has CDR1 MNHEY and CDR2 SVGAGI. The CDR3 loop reads CASKSGWSSYNEQFF. Written as DNA, the CDR3 is TGTGCCAGCAAAAGCGGGTGGAGCTCCTACAATGAGCAGTTCTTC.

This clonotype was seen a few times. J is TRBJ2-6 and V is TRBV20-1; D unclear. This CDR3 spans 14 amino acids. Trimming stripped 1 base from V and 0 bases from J, with 4 bases between. Germline CDR1 DFQATT, CDR2 SNEGSKA (reference sequence). As DNA, the CDR3 is TGCAGTGCTAGAGCAGCCTCTGGGGCCAACGTCCTGACTTTC. Translated, it gives CSARAASGANVLTF.

This clonotype was detected ten times or more. CDR3 DNA sequence: TGTGCCAGCAGTCGATGGGGTCAGCCCCAGCATTTT. As protein: CASSRWGQPQHF. The V call is TRBV27, the J call TRBJ1-5; D is ambiguous. The V end was cut by 5 bases, the J end by 6 bases, with 8 bases between. The CDR3 is 12 amino acids. Germline V gene data show CDR1 as MNHEY and CDR2 as SMNVEV (reference sequence).

This clonotype was seen many times. V and J are TRBV5-1 and TRBJ2-1; 8 bases are a match to TRBD1. CDR3 length equals 15 residues. The V and J ends lost 3 bases and 2 bases, in that order; junction bases with no gene match: 4. CDR1 and CDR2 from the germline V gene are SGHRS and YFSETQ. This CDR3 is CASSYGQGTYNEQFF. CDR3 sequence (DNA): TGCGCCAGCAGCTACGGACAGGGAACCTACAATGAGCAGTTCTTC.

This clonotype was recorded only once. This chain uses TRBV6-2 or TRBV6-3 with TRBJ2-5; D is possibly TRBD2 (6 bases). The V gene lost 4 bases and the J gene lost 4 bases, with 13 bases spanning the gap. This CDR3 comprises 14 residues. Germline V CDR1 and CDR2: MNHEY, SVGEGT. The CDR3 coding sequence is TGTGCCAGCAGTTCAATCAGGAGGGCAGAGACCCAGTACTTC. It encodes CASSSIRRAETQYF.

This clonotype showed up just a few times. CDR3 region: CAISEVSGGQDQPQHF. The CDR3 DNA reads TGTGCCATCAGTGAGGTATCAGGGGGGCAGGATCAGCCCCAGCATTTT. The J gene is TRBJ1-5, the V gene TRBV10-3; TRBD1 matches 7 bases. Germline CDR1 is ENHRY and CDR2 is SYGVKD. With V trimmed by 2 bases and J by 5 bases, 9 bases remained unmatched. The CDR3 consists of 16 residues.

This clonotype was detected a few times. This rearrangement joins TRBV27 to TRBJ2-1, with a weak D call TRBD1 (6 bases). With 6 bases removed from V and 4 bases from J, the gap between germline ends came to 10 bases. There are 13 residues in the CDR3. Germline-derived CDR1 and CDR2 are MNHEY and SMNVEV (reference sequence). In DNA form, the CDR3 reads TGTGCCAGCAGGGGGACAAGGTACAATGAGCAGTTCTTC. It specifies CASRGTRYNEQFF.

The CDR3 bases are TGTGCCAGCAGCCTTGGAGACAGCCTCTATGGCTACACCTTC. It codes for CASSLGDSLYGYTF. V is TRBV6-6 and J is TRBJ1-2; D might be TRBD1 (5 bases). Germline V CDR1 and CDR2: MNHNY, SVGAGI (reference sequence). V was pared by 6 bases and J by 4 bases, with 15 bases between. The CDR3 covers 14 residues.

This clonotype was detected many times. The CDR3 nucleotides read TGTGCCAGCAGGCGCAGTGGGAATTCACCCCTCCACTTT. The encoded protein is CASRRSGNSPLHF. This chain connects TRBV7-3 to TRBJ1-6; D is ambiguous. Germline CDR1 is SGHTA and CDR2 is FQGTGA. Trimming took off 6 bases at V and 7 bases at J, with 10 bases between the two ends. The CDR3 runs to 13 residues.

This clonotype was observed a handful of times. J is TRBJ2-7 and V is TRBV2; 13 nucleotides align to TRBD2. CDR3 length: 14 residues. The V gene end was trimmed by 7 bases and the J gene end by 2 bases; junction bases not matched to a gene: 2. Germline lookup yields CDR1 SNHLY and CDR2 FYNNEI. The CDR3 DNA follows: TGTGCCAGCATACTAGCGGGGGGGACCTACGAGCAGTACTTC. Protein product: CASILAGGTYEQYF.

The chain couples TRBV7-3 to TRBJ2-3, with D possibly TRBD2 on 5 matching bases. V lost 5 bases to trimming and J lost 0 bases, with 12 bases between them. This CDR3 contains 15 residues. Germline loops: CDR1 SGHTA, CDR2 FQGTGA. The CDR3: CASSPSRGSTDTQYF. In nucleotides, the CDR3 is TGTGCCAGCAGCCCCTCTCGGGGTAGCACAGATACGCAGTATTTT. The full variable domain, completed using reference TRBV7-3 and TRBJ2-3, is GAGVSQTPSNKVTEKGKYVELRCDPISGHTALYWYRQSLGQGPEFLIYFQGTGAADDSGLPNDRFFAVRPEGSVSTLKIQRTERGDSAVYLCASSPSRGSTDTQYFGPGTRLTVL.

The chain joins TRBV5-1 to TRBJ2-7; D not resolved. Trimming pared 6 bases from V and 2 bases from J, leaving 18 bases between. The V gene's germline CDR1 is SGHRS and CDR2 YFSETQ. The CDR3 runs 15 residues. The CDR3 region is CASTRETYPTYEQYF. The CDR3 DNA sequence: TGCGCCAGCACCCGCGAAACTTACCCAACCTACGAGCAGTACTTC. Using reference TRBV5-1 and TRBJ2-7 for the parts outside the CDR3, the full variable domain is KAGVTQTPRYLIKTRGQQVTLSCSPISGHRSVSWYQQTPGQGLQFLFEYFSETQRNKGNFPGRFSGRQFSNSRSEMNVSTLELGDSALYLCASTRETYPTYEQYFGPGTRLTVT.

CDR3 sequence: CASSEGNPGQEEQYF. The CDR3 nucleotides are TGCGCCAGCAGTGAAGGGAACCCGGGTCAAGAGGAGCAGTACTTC. The chain couples TRBV10-1 to TRBJ2-7; D gene unclear. The CDR3 covers 15 residues. Trimming removed 3 bases from V and 7 bases from J, with 19 bases in between. Germline CDR1 reads WNHNN; CDR2 reads SYGVQD (reference sequence).

This chain connects TRBV12-3 or TRBV12-4 to TRBJ1-3; no firm D call. The CDR3 consists of 14 residues. V shed 8 bases and J shed 0 bases, with 11 bases lying between them. This chain's CDR3 is CASLDGSSGNTIYF. The CDR3 DNA reads TGTGCCAGCTTGGACGGGAGCTCTGGAAACACCATATATTTT.

A few counts support this clonotype. This sequence joins TRBV5-4 and TRBJ2-1; 9 nucleotides match TRBD1. V trimming: 4 bases; J trimming: 8 bases; junction bases outside the gene matches: 19. The CDR3 sequence is 18 residues long. CDR1 and CDR2 (germline): SGHNT, YYREEE (reference sequence). The CDR3 is CASSPSLQPGQGMDEQFF. In DNA, the CDR3 is TGTGCCAGCAGCCCATCTCTCCAACCGGGACAGGGTATGGATGAGCAGTTCTTC.

V usage is TRBV7-2 and J usage is TRBJ1-6; TRBD1 might be the D (6 bases). CDR3 length: 15 amino acids. Per the germline V gene, CDR1 is SGHTA and CDR2 is FQGNSA. V gave up 5 bases and J gave up 2 bases, with 10 bases separating them. In DNA, the CDR3 is TGTGCCAGCAGCGGACGGGACACCTATAATTCACCCCTCCACTTT. As protein: CASSGRDTYNSPLHF.

This clonotype showed up just a few times. This rearrangement joins TRBV7-3 to TRBJ2-3; TRBD1 might be the D (5 bases). V dropped 1 base and J dropped 0 bases, with 14 bases sitting between them. Germline lookup yields CDR1 SGHTA and CDR2 FQGTGA. The CDR3 covers 17 residues. The CDR3 loop reads CASSLNPRGSSTDTQYF. The CDR3 region has the DNA TGTGCCAGCAGCTTAAACCCAAGGGGTTCTAGCACAGATACGCAGTATTTT.